This TCR beta chain emerged from a study of T cell repertoires in cytomegalovirus infection. Across the whole study: TCR beta signatures that were public indicated CMV infection and matching HLA type.

Using its own MiXCR run on the reads, TCRdb lists one record per CDR3 protein. In the table there are fewer than 550,000 distinct CDR3 sequences, approximately 31% of which are singletons. V gave up 4 bases and J gave up 5 bases; unmatched junction bases: 4. Germline CDR1 SGHRS, CDR2 YFSETQ. The CDR3 is 14 amino acids. V gene TRBV5-1 combines with J gene TRBJ2-7, with 12 bases identical to TRBD1. This TCR derives from a human donor in good health (CMV status not recorded). Some clones in this sample may be carry-over from other donors' samples. Input material: PBMCs. The CDR3, as DNA: TGCGCCAGCAGCGGGACAGGGGGCTACGACGAGCAGTACTTC. This gives the protein CASSGTGGYDEQYF.